Listed here are 32 T cell receptor beta chains from one sample, sequenced in a study of naive and memory T cell subsets. The SP2 primer and nested alpha and beta constant region primers amplified ligated cDNA in four rounds. MiXCR, run by TCRdb on the UMI-ligation and nested PCR reads, gives a single entry per CDR3 protein. In the table there are about 30,000 distinct CDR3 sequences, about 6.9% of which are singletons. Treatment here: skin biopsy from PPD injection site in Mantoux-positive individual. TCR cDNA received a 3' ligated oligonucleotide that carried a UMI. The input for sequencing was skin, taken from a tuberculin skin test site. The source of these receptors is an adult in good health.

This clonotype was seen many times. The rearrangement uses TRBV7-8 and TRBJ2-3, with TRBD2 identical over 11 bases. This CDR3 contains 16 residues. Germline CDR1 SGHVS, CDR2 FQNEAQ. V lost 3 bases and J lost 5; bases outside the gene matches: 7. In nucleotides, the CDR3 is TGTGCCAGCAGCTTTCTCCCGACTAGCGGGGAAGATACGCAGTATTTT. Amino acids: CASSFLPTSGEDTQYF.

At least ten counts were recorded for this clonotype. The genes are TRBV29-1 and TRBJ2-2; no clear D. Trimming removed 3 bases at V and 4 bases at J, with 3 bases between. CDR3 size: 11 residues. Per germline, CDR1 SQVTM and CDR2 ANQGSEA. The CDR3 is CSVEVTGELFF. CDR3 bases: TGCAGCGTTGAGGTCACCGGGGAGCTGTTTTTT.

This clonotype was detected many times. In DNA, the CDR3 is TGTGCCAGCAGCGCACTCGACAGGGGAGGTAGCTACACCTTC. Amino acids: CASSALDRGGSYTF. The chain recombines TRBV9 with TRBJ1-2; 8 bases are a match to TRBD1. The J segment lost 9 bases and the V segment lost 3 bases, leaving 10 bases of the junction unmatched. Germline CDR1 SGDLS, CDR2 YYNGEE. This CDR3 contains 14 residues.

This clonotype was recorded at least ten times. V and J are TRBV6-5 and TRBJ1-2, with D possibly matching TRBD1 (5 bases). This CDR3 comprises 13 residues. Germline values: CDR1 MNHEY, CDR2 SVGAGI. The germline V and J ends were trimmed by 7 bases and 6 bases, with 15 bases remaining between them. CDR3 sequence reads: CASTGGRVDGYTF. CDR3 nucleotide sequence: TGTGCCAGCACTGGGGGACGGGTCGATGGCTACACCTTC.

This clonotype was counted between two and nine times. This chain links TRBV18 with TRBJ1-6; 7 bases match TRBD1. V shed 1 base and J 3 bases; nucleotides not matched to a gene: 9. The CDR3 runs to 18 residues. Germline assignment: CDR1 KGHSH and CDR2 LQKENI. The CDR3 sequence: CASSPRSGTDHYNSPLHF. In nucleotides, the CDR3 is TGTGCCAGCTCACCACGTTCTGGGACAGATCACTATAATTCACCCCTCCACTTT.

Of note for this clonotype: A read error may be the cause here, since a much bigger clone is one base away. The CDR3 ends on some other residue instead of the conserved phenylalanine or tryptophan, so this is likely a read error. The V call is TRBV20-1, the J call TRBJ2-3; 16 nucleotides agree with TRBD2. Germline V gives CDR1 DFQATT, CDR2 SNEGSKA (reference sequence). The CDR3 has 16 residues. Trimming removed 4 bases from V and 6 bases from J; junction bases left unmatched: 7. The DNA for the CDR3 is TGCAGTGCTACGGGACTAGCGGGGGGGCCGGGGGATACGCAGTATTTA. It specifies CSATGLAGGPGDTQYL.

The chain recombines TRBV20-1 with TRBJ1-4; D unclear. The CDR3 length is 14 residues. CDR1 DFQATT and CDR2 SNEGSKA come from the germline V gene (reference sequence). Trimming cost V 0 bases and J 10 bases, with 15 bases left between them. This CDR3 reads CSARDRSVGGKLFF. Here the CDR3 DNA reads TGCAGTGCTAGAGATCGGAGTGTCGGTGGAAAACTGTTTTTT.

This clonotype was detected ten times or more. V and J are TRBV23-1 and TRBJ1-5, with D possibly matching TRBD1 (6 bases). TRBV23-1 is an ORF, with its function uncertain. The CDR3 is made up of 19 amino acids. Between the trimmed V and J ends, which lost 5 bases and 0 bases, there was a span of 23 bases. The chain's CDR3 is CASSDTLSGRGYSNQPQHF. The DNA for the CDR3 is TGCGCCAGCAGTGATACGTTGTCCGGCAGGGGCTATAGCAATCAGCCCCAGCATTTT.

This clonotype was found many times. The chain links TRBV28 to TRBJ1-6, with 8 bases that match TRBD1. Per the germline V gene, CDR1 is MDHEN and CDR2 is SYDVKM. The trim removed 6 bases at V and 6 bases at J, leaving 16 bases unmatched. The CDR3 has 18 residues. CDR3 sequence (DNA): TGTGCCAGCAGCCGCCTTGCAGATAGACAGGGGCCTAATTCACCCCTCCACTTT. Amino acids: CASSRLADRQGPNSPLHF.

This clonotype was counted many times. The V gene is TRBV5-1, the J gene TRBJ2-7; 7 bases match TRBD1. This CDR3 contains 15 residues. Germline lookup yields CDR1 SGHRS and CDR2 YFSETQ. The J segment lost 0 bases and the V segment lost 3 bases, leaving 6 bases of the junction unmatched. As DNA, the CDR3 is TGCGCCAGCAGCTCCTCGCCAGGGGGCTCCTACGAGCAGTACTTC. Protein: CASSSSPGGSYEQYF. Together with reference TRBV5-1 and TRBJ2-7, the CDR3 gives the full variable domain: KAGVTQTPRYLIKTRGQQVTLSCSPISGHRSVSWYQQTPGQGLQFLFEYFSETQRNKGNFPGRFSGRQFSNSRSEMNVSTLELGDSALYLCASSSSPGGSYEQYFGPGTRLTVT.

This clonotype was seen only once. One base away lies a much larger clone, so this may be a sequencing read error. The genes are TRBV9 and TRBJ2-1; D not resolved. The CDR3 runs to 14 residues. CDR1 and CDR2 (germline): SGDLS, YYNGEE. Trimming removed 0 bases from V and 8 bases from J, with 12 bases in between. The CDR3 DNA follows: TGTGCCAGCAGCGTAGTACCGAGTTGTTATGAGCAGTTCTTC. Translating gives CASSVVPSCYEQFF.

This clonotype was seen at least ten times. This chain joins TRBV3-1 and TRBJ1-1, with no clear D. Germline V CDR1 and CDR2: LGHDT, YNNKEL (reference sequence). Trimming took off 1 base at V and 6 bases at J, with 9 bases between the two ends. This CDR3 has 13 residues. The CDR3 loop is CASSQVKGSEAFF. DNA for the CDR3: TGTGCCAGCAGCCAAGTCAAGGGATCTGAAGCTTTCTTT. The full variable domain, its missing parts supplied by reference TRBV3-1 and TRBJ1-1, is DTAVSQTPKYLVTQMGNDKSIKCEQNLGHDTMYWYKQDSKKFLKIMFSYNNKELIINETVPNRFSPKSPDKAHLNLHINSLELGDSAVYFCASSQVKGSEAFFGQGTRLTVV.

This clonotype was detected only a few times. The rearrangement links TRBV4-1 to TRBJ1-2; perhaps TRBD1 as D (5 bases). V gave up 4 bases and J gave up 5 bases, with 20 bases separating them. Germline V CDR1 and CDR2: MGHRA, YSYEKL. The CDR3 loop spans 16 amino acids. CDR3 sequence: CASSPGDAVGPYGYTF. CDR3 coding DNA: TGCGCCAGCAGCCCTGGGGATGCCGTGGGACCTTATGGCTACACCTTC.

The chain carries TRBV24-1 and TRBJ2-2; 7 nucleotides align to TRBD1. CDR1 and CDR2 from the germline V gene are KGHDR and SFDVKD. CDR3 size: 14 residues. V dropped 9 bases and J dropped 7; count of bases not matched to a gene: 10. The CDR3 loop reads CATLDRVEDGELFF. DNA of the CDR3: TGTGCCACCCTAGACAGGGTAGAAGACGGGGAGCTGTTTTTT.

This clonotype was detected a few times. V gene TRBV7-9 combines with J gene TRBJ1-1; TRBD1 agrees at 8 bases. From germline, CDR1 is SEHNR and CDR2 FQNEAQ (reference sequence). There are 14 residues in the CDR3. The V segment lost 5 bases and the J segment 2 bases; nucleotides outside the gene matches: 4. CDR3 sequence (DNA): TGTGCCAGCAGCCCGACAGGGGTAAACACTGAAGCTTTCTTT. Protein product: CASSPTGVNTEAFF.

V usage is TRBV12-3 or TRBV12-4 and J usage is TRBJ1-1; D is perhaps TRBD1 (5 bases). The CDR3 totals 14 residues. With 6 bases removed from V and 1 base from J, the gap between germline ends came to 12 bases. CDR3 bases: TGTGCCAGCAGCCGCAGGGATCAGAACACTGAAGCTTTCTTT. Residues: CASSRRDQNTEAFF.

This clonotype has ten or more counts. The rearrangement uses TRBV12-5 and TRBJ2-3; D is possibly TRBD1 or TRBD2 (8 bases each). Germline V lookup: CDR1 LGHNT, CDR2 FRNRAP. The V end was cut by 6 bases, the J end by 5 bases, with 18 bases between. The length of the CDR3 is 15 residues. CDR3: CASGTGQAGGDTQYF. The DNA for the CDR3 is TGTGCTAGTGGCACGGGACAGGCGGGGGGAGATACGCAGTATTTT.

This clonotype was recorded many times. The chain recombines TRBV18 with TRBJ1-1; D ambiguous. The CDR3 contains 17 residues. Deletions cut 1 base from V and 0 bases from J, with 15 bases between. Per germline, CDR1 KGHSH and CDR2 LQKENI. CDR3 DNA sequence: TGTGCCAGCTCACCACTGACGCAGGACCTCATGAACACTGAAGCTTTCTTT. This translates into CASSPLTQDLMNTEAFF.

CDR3: CASSFGRRGETQYF. The DNA for the CDR3 is TGCGCCAGCAGCTTCGGAAGGAGGGGAGAGACCCAGTACTTC. The J gene is TRBJ2-5, the V gene TRBV5-1; TRBD2 is a possible D gene (6 bases). The CDR3 extends over 14 amino acids. Germline V gene lookup returns CDR1 SGHRS and CDR2 YFSETQ. V was trimmed by 2 bases and J by 4 bases, leaving 12 bases between them.

This chain links TRBV20-1 with TRBJ2-6; D not resolved. The CDR3 has 15 amino acids. Germline values: CDR1 DFQATT, CDR2 SNEGSKA (reference sequence). Trimming shortened V by 0 bases and J by 2 bases, and 8 bases separated the two germline ends. This CDR3 reads CSARDYGTGANVLTF. The CDR3, as DNA: TGCAGTGCTAGAGATTATGGAACTGGGGCCAACGTCCTGACTTTC.

This clonotype showed up many times. The chain has TRBV3-1 and TRBJ2-7; 7 nucleotides align to TRBD2. The length of the CDR3 is 12 residues. The ends lost 4 bases at V and 3 bases at J; junction bases unmatched: 0. From germline, CDR1 is LGHDT and CDR2 YNNKEL (reference sequence). CDR3 protein: CASSPGGYEQYF. DNA of the CDR3: TGTGCCAGCAGCCCGGGGGGCTACGAGCAGTACTTC.

This clonotype has ten or more counts. V is TRBV27 and J is TRBJ2-3; 10 bases line up with TRBD2. The V gene's germline CDR1 is MNHEY and CDR2 SMNVEV (reference sequence). CDR3 length: 17 amino acids. V shed 6 bases and J 4 bases; nucleotides not matched to a gene: 13. The CDR3 DNA reads TGTGCCAGCAGATACCTAAGCGGGGGGGCCGGGTCAGATACGCAGTATTTT. It is translated as CASRYLSGGAGSDTQYF.

DNA of the CDR3: TGTGCCACCAGCAGAGATGGGGCGAGAAACACCATATATTTT. Translated: CATSRDGARNTIYF. The V call is TRBV15, the J call TRBJ1-3; a possible D gene is TRBD1 (5 bases). Germline V gene sequence: CDR1 LNHNV, CDR2 YYDKDF (reference sequence). V lost 0 bases, J lost 5 bases, and 8 bases lay in between. The CDR3 totals 14 residues. Full variable domain (remainder filled in from reference TRBV15 and TRBJ1-3): DAMVIQNPRYQVTQFGKPVTLSCSQTLNHNVMYWYQQKSSQAPKLLFHYYDKDFNNEADTPDNFQSRRPNTSFCFLDIRSPGLGDTAMYLCATSRDGARNTIYFGEGSWLTVV.

This chain joins TRBV18 and TRBJ2-7, with TRBD1 as a possible D gene (5 bases). Trimming stripped 3 bases from V and 3 bases from J, with 15 bases between. The germline V gene encodes CDR1 KGHSH and CDR2 LQKENI. This CDR3 contains 15 residues. CDR3 region: CASSPTGGSVYEQYF. In nucleotides, the CDR3 is TGTGCCAGCTCACCTACAGGTGGCTCAGTCTACGAGCAGTACTTC. The complete variable domain, with remaining parts taken from reference TRBV18 and TRBJ2-7, reads NAGVMQNPRHLVRRRGQEARLRCSPMKGHSHVYWYRQLPEEGLKFMVYLQKENIIDESGMPKERFSAEFPKEGPSILRIQQVVRGDSAAYFCASSPTGGSVYEQYFGPGTRLTVT.

This clonotype is medium-sized in the sample. This chain links TRBV27 with TRBJ2-5; maybe TRBD1 (5 bases). This CDR3 has 15 residues. Germline CDR1 MNHEY, CDR2 SMNVEV (reference sequence). Trimming took 5 bases from V and 2 from J, leaving 15 bases between them. CDR3 protein: CASSGDSQGQETQYF. The CDR3, as DNA: TGTGCCAGCAGTGGAGACAGCCAAGGGCAAGAGACCCAGTACTTC.

Within the sample, this clonotype is medium-sized. V is TRBV6-2 or TRBV6-3 and J is TRBJ2-7; D remains ambiguous. CDR1 and CDR2 from the germline V gene are MNHEY and SVGEGT. The CDR3 has 16 amino acids. V shed 5 bases and J shed 3 bases, with 20 bases lying between them. The CDR3 DNA reads as TGTGCCAGCAGTCCTACCCCCCTCAAACGAGACTACGAGCAGTACTTC. Its protein is CASSPTPLKRDYEQYF.

This clonotype was counted a few times. V gene TRBV12-3 or TRBV12-4 combines with J gene TRBJ2-7; possibly TRBD2 for D (7 bases). This CDR3 spans 16 amino acids. Trimming left V 10 bases short and J 2 bases short, with 24 bases between. The CDR3 nucleotides are TGTGCCATCACTCGGACCACCGGGGGGCCTCCCTACGAGCAGTACTTC. Protein product: CAITRTTGGPPYEQYF.

In its sample, this clonotype was seen a few times. The chain employs TRBV29-1 and TRBJ2-7; D is tentatively TRBD1 or TRBD2 (5 bases each). Deletions cut 8 bases from V and 4 bases from J, with 18 bases between. Germline CDR1 is SQVTM and CDR2 is ANQGSEA. This CDR3 has 13 amino acids. CDR3 sequence (DNA): TGCAGCACCCCGGGACCCCTGGGGTACGAGCAGTACTTC. It specifies CSTPGPLGYEQYF.

This clonotype was seen many times. The chain employs TRBV7-9 and TRBJ2-2; no clear D gene. Germline V gene lookup returns CDR1 SEHNR and CDR2 FQNEAQ (reference sequence). The CDR3 extends over 13 amino acids. The V and J ends lost 4 bases and 4 bases respectively, with 7 bases between them. CDR3 nucleotides: TGTGCCAGCAGCTCCCCAGCCACCGGGGAGCTGTTTTTT. It is translated as CASSSPATGELFF.

The V gene is TRBV11-2, the J gene TRBJ2-2, with a possible D match to TRBD2 (7 bases). V dropped 5 bases and J dropped 6 bases, with 16 bases sitting between them. Germline lookup yields CDR1 SGHAT and CDR2 FQNNGV. This CDR3 is 15 amino acids long. CDR3 sequence reads: CASSPLGGASGELFF. CDR3 sequence (DNA): TGTGCCAGCAGCCCCCTGGGGGGGGCCTCCGGGGAGCTGTTTTTT.

By share of the sample, this clonotype is medium-sized. The gene calls are TRBV5-1 and TRBJ2-3; D remains ambiguous. Looked up from germline, CDR1 is SGHRS and CDR2 is YFSETQ. V was clipped by 0 bases and J by 2 bases, with 7 bases between them. The CDR3 loop spans 14 amino acids. CDR3 coding DNA: TGCGCCAGCAGCTTGGAGGGCCCCACAGATACGCAGTATTTT. Amino acids: CASSLEGPTDTQYF.

This clonotype was found a few times. This clone may be a read error of a much larger clone one base away. This sequence joins TRBV7-6 and TRBJ1-1; unclear D gene. The CDR3 extends over 16 amino acids. The V gene's germline CDR1 is SGHVS and CDR2 FNYEAQ. Between the trimmed V and J ends, which lost 2 bases and 1 base, there was a span of 14 bases. The CDR3 DNA reads as TGTGCCAGCAGCTTATCCCGCATGTTCAGGAACACTGAAGCTTTCTTT. It codes for CASSLSRMFRNTEAFF.